Listed below are T cell receptor beta chains from one sample, sequenced in a study of blood T cell repertoires in COVID-19. Data came from immunoSEQ multiplex PCR; TCRdb stores just in-frame clones and leaves some out. In the table there are roughly 120,000 clones, about nine tenths of which are singletons. The sequenced sample consisted of peripheral blood. These receptors were obtained from a human donor in a cohort sampled during active COVID-19. Each CDR3 is given with its conserved first and last residue.

>15|TRBV7-7
CASSLSGLLTDTQYF
>14|TRBV9
CASREGALNTEAFF
>15|TRBV19
CASSIWGQGGTEAFF
>14|TRBV18
CASSPQVMDEKLFF
>12|TRBV28
CASSLKGGAQHF
>20|TRBV6-2/TRBV6-3
CASSSFSGLSGRGAYNEQFF
>16|TRBV7-2
CASSLMATTYQETQYF
>13|TRBV19
CATSMLPNYGYTF
>13|TRBV6-5
CATLRASYNEQFF
>15|TRBV11-2
CASSSLASLTETQYF
>12|TRBV12-3/TRBV12-4
CARTGLSDTQYF
>15|TRBV12-5
CASGLGAGASYEQYF
>17|TRBV7-9
CASLHSNRGGRTDTQYF
>15|TRBV6-6
CASTTGGGTKYEQYF
>14|TRBV2
CASSEQGYTDTQYF
>16|TRBV11-2
CASSPKGSGSSYEQYF